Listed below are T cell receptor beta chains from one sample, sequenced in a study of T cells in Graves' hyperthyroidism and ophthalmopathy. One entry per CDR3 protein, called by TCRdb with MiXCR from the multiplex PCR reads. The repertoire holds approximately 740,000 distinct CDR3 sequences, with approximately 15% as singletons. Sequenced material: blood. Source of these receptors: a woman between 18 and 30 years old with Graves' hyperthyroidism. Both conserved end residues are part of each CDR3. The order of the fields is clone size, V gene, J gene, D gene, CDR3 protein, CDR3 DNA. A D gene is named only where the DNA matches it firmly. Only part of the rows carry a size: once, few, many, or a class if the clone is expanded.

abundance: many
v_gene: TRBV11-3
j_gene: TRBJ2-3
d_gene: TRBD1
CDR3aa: CASSWGQGRSTDTQYF
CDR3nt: TGTGCCAGCAGCTGGGGACAGGGACGGAGCACAGATACGCAGTATTTT

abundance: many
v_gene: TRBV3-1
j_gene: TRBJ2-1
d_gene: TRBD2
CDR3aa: CASSLLAGVVQFF
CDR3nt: TGTGCCAGCAGCCTCCTAGCGGGAGTCGTGCAGTTCTTC

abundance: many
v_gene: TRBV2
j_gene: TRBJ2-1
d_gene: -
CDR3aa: CASSGTTLLGNNEQFF
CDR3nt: TGTGCCAGCAGTGGAACAACCTTACTAGGCAATAATGAGCAGTTCTTC

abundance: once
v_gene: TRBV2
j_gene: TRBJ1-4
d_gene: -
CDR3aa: CASSDFSATNEKLFF
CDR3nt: TGTGCCAGCAGTGATTTCAGTGCAACTAATGAAAAACTGTTTTTT

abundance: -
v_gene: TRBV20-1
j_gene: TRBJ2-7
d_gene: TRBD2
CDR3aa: CSARRGRGYEQYF
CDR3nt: TGCAGTGCTAGAAGAGGGAGGGGCTACGAGCAGTACTTC

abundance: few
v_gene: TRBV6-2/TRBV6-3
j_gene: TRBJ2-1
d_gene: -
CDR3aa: CASSYAGKQFF
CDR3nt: TGTGCCAGCAGTTACGCGGGAAAACAGTTCTTC

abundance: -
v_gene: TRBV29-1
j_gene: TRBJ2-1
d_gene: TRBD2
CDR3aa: CSGGLVAYNEQFF
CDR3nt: TGCAGCGGGGGACTAGTGGCCTACAATGAGCAGTTCTTC

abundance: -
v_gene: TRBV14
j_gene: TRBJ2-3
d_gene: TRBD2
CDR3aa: CASSQDRLAGDDTQYF
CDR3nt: TGTGCCAGCAGCCAAGATCGACTAGCGGGAGACGATACGCAGTATTTT

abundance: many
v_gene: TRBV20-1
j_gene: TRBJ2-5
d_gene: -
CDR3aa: CSARASVGGPYQETQYF
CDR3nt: TGCAGTGCTAGAGCGAGCGTAGGGGGGCCGTACCAAGAGACCCAGTACTTC

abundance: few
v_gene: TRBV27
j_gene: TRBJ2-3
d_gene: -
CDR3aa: CASSPWSLTDTQYF
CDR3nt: TGTGCCAGCAGCCCGTGGTCCCTCACAGATACGCAGTATTTT

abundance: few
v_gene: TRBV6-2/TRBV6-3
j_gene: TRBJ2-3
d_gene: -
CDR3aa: CASSYRSGTPYTRGSGDGPDTQYF
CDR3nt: TGTGCCAGCAGTTACCGTTCTGGGACTCCTTACACGAGGGGCTCTGGGGACGGTCCAGATACGCAGTATTTT

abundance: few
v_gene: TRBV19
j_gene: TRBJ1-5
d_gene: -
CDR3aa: CASSIAESDNQPQHF
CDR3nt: TGTGCCAGTAGTATTGCTGAGTCGGATAATCAGCCCCAGCATTTT

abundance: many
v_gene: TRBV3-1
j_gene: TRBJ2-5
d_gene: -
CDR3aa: CASSQRRPVETQYF
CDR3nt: TGTGCCAGCAGCCAGAGGCGCCCGGTGGAGACCCAGTACTTC

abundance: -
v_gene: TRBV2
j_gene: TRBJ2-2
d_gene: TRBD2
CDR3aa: CASSKSGRGSGELFF
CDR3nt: TGTGCCAGCAGTAAGAGCGGGAGGGGCTCCGGGGAGCTGTTTTTT

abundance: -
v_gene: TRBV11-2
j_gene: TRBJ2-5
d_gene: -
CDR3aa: CASRQGYAGETQYF
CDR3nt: TGTGCCAGCAGACAGGGATACGCAGGGGAGACCCAGTACTTC

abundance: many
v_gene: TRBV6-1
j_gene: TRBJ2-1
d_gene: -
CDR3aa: CASSEKGIASGQFF
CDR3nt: TGTGCCAGCAGTGAAAAAGGAATCGCGTCGGGGCAGTTCTTC

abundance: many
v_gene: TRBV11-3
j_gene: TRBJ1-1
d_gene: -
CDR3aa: CASSLATGPEAFF
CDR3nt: TGTGCCAGCAGCTTAGCAACCGGGCCTGAAGCTTTCTTT

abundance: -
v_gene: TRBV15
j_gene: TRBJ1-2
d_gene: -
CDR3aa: CATSSRQAVHYGYTF
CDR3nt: TGTGCCACCAGCTCCAGACAGGCCGTACACTATGGCTACACCTTC

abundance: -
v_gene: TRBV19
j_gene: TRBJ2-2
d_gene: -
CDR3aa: CASSTSSGPGELFF
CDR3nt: TGTGCCAGTAGTACGTCCTCTGGGCCCGGGGAGCTGTTTTTT

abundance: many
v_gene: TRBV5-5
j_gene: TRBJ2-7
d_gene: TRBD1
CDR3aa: CASSLGLEDRAFDEQYF
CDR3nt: TGTGCCAGCAGCTTAGGGCTAGAAGACAGGGCGTTCGACGAGCAGTACTTC

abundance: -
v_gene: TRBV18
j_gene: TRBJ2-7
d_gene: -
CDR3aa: CASSPSFSTHTHYEQYF
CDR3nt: TGTGCCAGCTCACCAAGCTTCTCGACACATACACACTACGAGCAGTACTTC

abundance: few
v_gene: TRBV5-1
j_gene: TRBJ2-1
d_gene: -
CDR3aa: CASSSGNYNEQFF
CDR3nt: TGCGCCAGCAGCTCGGGAAACTACAATGAGCAGTTCTTC

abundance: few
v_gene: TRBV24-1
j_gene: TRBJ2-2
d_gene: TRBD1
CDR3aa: CATSDHRGTGDTGELFF
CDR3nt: TGTGCCACCAGTGATCATCGGGGGACAGGGGACACCGGGGAGCTGTTTTTT

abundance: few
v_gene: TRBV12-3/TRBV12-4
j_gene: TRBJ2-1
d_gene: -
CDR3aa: CASSPWEGGGPVRNEQFF
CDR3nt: TGTGCCAGCAGCCCCTGGGAGGGGGGAGGGCCGGTGAGGAATGAGCAGTTCTTC

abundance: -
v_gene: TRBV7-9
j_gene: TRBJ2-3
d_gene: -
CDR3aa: CASSSQLGITDTQYF
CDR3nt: TGTGCCAGCAGCTCTCAGCTCGGCATTACAGATACGCAGTATTTT

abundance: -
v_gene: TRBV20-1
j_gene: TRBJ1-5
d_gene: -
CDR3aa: CSARVHGGNNQPQHF
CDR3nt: TGCAGTGCTAGAGTTCACGGGGGCAACAATCAGCCCCAGCATTTT

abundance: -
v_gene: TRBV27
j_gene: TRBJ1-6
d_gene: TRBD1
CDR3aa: CASSSGQSSYNSPLHF
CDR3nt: TGTGCCAGCAGTTCGGGACAGAGCTCCTATAATTCACCCCTCCACTTT

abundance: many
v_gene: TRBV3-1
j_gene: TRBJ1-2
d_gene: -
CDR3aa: CASSPALLEHGYTF
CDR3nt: TGTGCCAGCAGCCCCGCGTTATTAGAACATGGCTACACCTTC

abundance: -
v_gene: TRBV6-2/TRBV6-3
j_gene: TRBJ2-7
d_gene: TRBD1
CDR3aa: CASMGMRQGAVNEQYF
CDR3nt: TGTGCCAGCATGGGAATGAGACAGGGGGCCGTAAACGAGCAGTACTTC

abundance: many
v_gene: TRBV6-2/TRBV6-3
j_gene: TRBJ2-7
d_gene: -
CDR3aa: CASSFRGAGEQYF
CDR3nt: TGTGCCAGCAGTTTCAGGGGAGCGGGCGAGCAGTACTTC

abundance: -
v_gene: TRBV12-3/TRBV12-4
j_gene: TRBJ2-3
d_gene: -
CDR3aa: CASTTWGGAEDTQYF
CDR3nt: TGTGCCAGCACTACCTGGGGGGGGGCCGAAGATACGCAGTATTTT

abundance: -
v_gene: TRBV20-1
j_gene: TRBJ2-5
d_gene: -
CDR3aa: CSAREIGSETQYF
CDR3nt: TGCAGTGCTAGAGAGATAGGGTCAGAGACCCAGTACTTC

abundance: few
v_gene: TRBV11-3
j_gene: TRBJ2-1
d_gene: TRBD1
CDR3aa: CASSRRQGAIDNEQFF
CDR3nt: TGTGCCAGCAGCCGCCGACAGGGGGCGATTGACAATGAGCAGTTCTTC

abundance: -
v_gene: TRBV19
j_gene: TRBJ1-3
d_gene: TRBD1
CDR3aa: CASSSDRAYGNTIYF
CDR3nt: TGTGCCAGCTCCTCTGACAGGGCCTATGGAAACACCATATATTTT

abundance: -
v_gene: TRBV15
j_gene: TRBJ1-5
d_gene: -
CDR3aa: CATSHSTSNQPQHF
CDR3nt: TGTGCCACCAGCCACAGTACCTCCAATCAGCCCCAGCATTTT

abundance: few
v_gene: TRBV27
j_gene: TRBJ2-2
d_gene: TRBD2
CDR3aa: CASSDGTSGRVRTGELFF
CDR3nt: TGTGCCAGCAGTGATGGGACTAGCGGGAGGGTAAGGACCGGGGAGCTGTTTTTT

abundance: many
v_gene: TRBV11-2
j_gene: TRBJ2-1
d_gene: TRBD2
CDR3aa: CASSLVTRLGGYEQFF
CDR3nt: TGTGCCAGCAGCTTAGTCACCCGGTTGGGAGGGTATGAGCAGTTCTTC

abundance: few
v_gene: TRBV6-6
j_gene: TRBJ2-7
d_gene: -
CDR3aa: CASSYSMGEQYF
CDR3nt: TGTGCCAGCAGTTACTCGATGGGCGAGCAGTACTTC

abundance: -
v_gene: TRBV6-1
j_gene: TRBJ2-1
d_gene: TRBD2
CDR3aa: CATRVAGASYNEQFF
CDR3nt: TGTGCCACCCGAGTAGCGGGAGCTTCCTACAATGAGCAGTTCTTC

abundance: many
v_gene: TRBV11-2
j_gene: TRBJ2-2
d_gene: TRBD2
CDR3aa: CASSLVGGLTSGYGELFF
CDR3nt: TGTGCCAGCAGCTTAGTAGGTGGTTTGACTAGCGGTTACGGGGAGCTGTTTTTT

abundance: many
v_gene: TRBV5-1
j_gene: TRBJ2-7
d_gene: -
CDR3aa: CASWETERGPYEQYF
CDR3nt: TGCGCCAGCTGGGAGACGGAAAGGGGTCCTTACGAGCAGTACTTC

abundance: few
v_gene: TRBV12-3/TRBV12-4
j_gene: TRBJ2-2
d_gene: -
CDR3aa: CASSLRQTTGELFF
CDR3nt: TGTGCCAGCAGTCTACGACAGACGACCGGGGAGCTGTTTTTT

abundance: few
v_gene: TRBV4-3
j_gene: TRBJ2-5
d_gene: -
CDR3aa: CASSQTTGQAEETQYF
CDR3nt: TGCGCCAGCAGCCAGACCACCGGCCAGGCGGAAGAGACCCAGTACTTC

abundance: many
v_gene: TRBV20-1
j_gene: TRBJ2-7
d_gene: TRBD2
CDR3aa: CSARGLGLAGTYEQYF
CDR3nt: TGCAGTGCTAGAGGCCTGGGACTAGCGGGTACCTACGAGCAGTACTTC

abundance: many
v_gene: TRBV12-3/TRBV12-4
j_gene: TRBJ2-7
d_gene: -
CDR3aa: CASSLGRRGPSYEQYF
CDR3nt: TGTGCCAGCAGTTTAGGGCGCAGGGGACCCTCCTACGAGCAGTACTTC

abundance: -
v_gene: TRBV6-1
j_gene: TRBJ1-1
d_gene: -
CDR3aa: CASSEYRGFRNRSKVNTEAFF
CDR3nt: TGTGCCAGCAGTGAATATAGGGGTTTCAGGAACAGGAGTAAAGTGAACACTGAAGCTTTCTTT

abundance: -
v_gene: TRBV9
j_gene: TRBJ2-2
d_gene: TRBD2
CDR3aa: CASSVDGSGGSTGELFF
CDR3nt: TGTGCCAGCAGCGTAGATGGTAGCGGGGGTAGTACCGGGGAGCTGTTTTTT

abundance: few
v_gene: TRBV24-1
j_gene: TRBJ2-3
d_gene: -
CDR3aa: CATSDLTRADTQYF
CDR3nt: TGTGCCACCAGTGATTTAACAAGAGCAGATACGCAGTATTTT

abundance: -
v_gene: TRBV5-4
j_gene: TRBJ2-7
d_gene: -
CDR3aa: CASSLAGNTYEQYF
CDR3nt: TGTGCCAGCAGCTTAGCGGGTAACACCTACGAGCAGTACTTC

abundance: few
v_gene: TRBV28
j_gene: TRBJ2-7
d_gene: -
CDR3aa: CASTNIGWDSSYEQYF
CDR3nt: TGTGCCAGCACCAACATAGGGTGGGATTCCTCCTACGAGCAGTACTTC

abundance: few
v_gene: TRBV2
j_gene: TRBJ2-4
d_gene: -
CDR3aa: CASSEARGRNIQYF
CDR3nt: TGTGCCAGCAGTGAAGCTCGGGGCCGGAACATTCAGTACTTC

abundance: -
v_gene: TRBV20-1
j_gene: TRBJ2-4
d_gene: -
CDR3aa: CSASTGTAKNIQYF
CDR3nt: TGCAGTGCTTCTACCGGGACAGCCAAAAACATTCAGTACTTC

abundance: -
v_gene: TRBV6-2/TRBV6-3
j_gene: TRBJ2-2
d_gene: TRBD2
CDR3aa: CASRRLAGGQPNTGELFF
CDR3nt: TGTGCCAGCAGAAGACTAGCGGGAGGGCAGCCGAACACCGGGGAGCTGTTTTTT

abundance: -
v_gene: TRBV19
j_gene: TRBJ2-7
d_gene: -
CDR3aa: CASSARGASYEQYF
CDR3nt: TGTGCCAGTTCGGCGCGAGGGGCATCCTACGAGCAGTACTTC